This TCR beta chain stems from a study of blood T cell repertoires in COVID-19. There are 15 residues in the CDR3. V was clipped by 3 bases and J by 0 bases; unmatched bases: 2. In germline, CDR1 is KGHSH, CDR2 LQKENI. Some clones are missing from TCRdb's copy, which holds only in-frame ones; the method was immunoSEQ multiplex PCR. The sample has hundreds of thousands of clones, roughly nine tenths seen once; the top ten hold over 0.95%. The specimen sequenced was PBMCs or T cells enriched from blood (not recorded which). This receptor was identified in a man aged 18 to 29 who had recovered from COVID-19. This chain links TRBV18 with TRBJ1-5, with 7 bases aligning to TRBD1. The CDR3 DNA is TGTGCCAGCTCACCGGGACAGTATAGCAATCAGCCCCAGCATTTT. Translating gives CASSPGQYSNQPQHF. Looking up the rest from reference TRBV18 and TRBJ1-5 gives the full variable domain: NAGVMQNPRHLVRRRGQEARLRCSPMKGHSHVYWYRQLPEEGLKFMVYLQKENIIDESGMPKERFSAEFPKEGPSILRIQQVVRGDSAAYFCASSPGQYSNQPQHFGDGTRLSIL.